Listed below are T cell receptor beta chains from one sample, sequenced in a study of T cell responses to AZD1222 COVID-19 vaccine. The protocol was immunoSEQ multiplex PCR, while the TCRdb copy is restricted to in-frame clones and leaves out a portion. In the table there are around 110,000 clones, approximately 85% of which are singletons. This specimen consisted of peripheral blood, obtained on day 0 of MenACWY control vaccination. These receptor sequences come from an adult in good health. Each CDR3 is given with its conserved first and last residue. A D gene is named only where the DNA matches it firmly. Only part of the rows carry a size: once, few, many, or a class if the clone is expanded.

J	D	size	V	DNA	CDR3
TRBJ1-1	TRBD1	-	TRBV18	TGTGCCAGCTCGTTGGGACAGGGGGACACTGAAGCTTTCTTT	CASSLGQGDTEAFF
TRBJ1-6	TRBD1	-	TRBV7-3	TGTGCCAGCAGCTCGCCCTACCCGGACAGGAGCTCCTATAATTCACCCCTCCACTTT	CASSSPYPDRSSYNSPLHF
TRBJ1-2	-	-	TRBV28	TGTGCCAGCAGTTTCGGAGGGGTCGGCTATGGCTACACCTTC	CASSFGGVGYGYTF
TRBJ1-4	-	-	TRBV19	TGTGCCAGTAGTATACGAGGTGACGATGAAAAACTGTTTTTT	CASSIRGDDEKLFF
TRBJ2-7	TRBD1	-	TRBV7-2	TGTGCCAGCAGCTCGACAGGGGGCGACTACGAGCAGTACTTC	CASSSTGGDYEQYF
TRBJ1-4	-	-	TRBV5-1	TGCGCCAGCAGACGGGGCAGTGCAACTAATGAAAAACTGTTTTTT	CASRRGSATNEKLFF
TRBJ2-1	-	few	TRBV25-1	TGTGCCAGCAGTGAACTGGGGCACTACAATGAGCAGTTCTTC	CASSELGHYNEQFF
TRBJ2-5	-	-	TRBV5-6	TGTGCCAGCAGCTTGGTACAGGGTCAAGAGACCCAGTACTTC	CASSLVQGQETQYF
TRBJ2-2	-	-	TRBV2	TGTGCCAGCAACCCAGGGAGGAACACCGGGGAGCTGTTTTTT	CASNPGRNTGELFF
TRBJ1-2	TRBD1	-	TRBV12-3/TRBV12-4	TGTGCCAGCAACCTACAGGGGTACTATGGCTACACCTTC	CASNLQGYYGYTF
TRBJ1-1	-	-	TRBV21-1	TGTGCCAGCAGCCCCCCGCCCCCAAAAGGCACTGAAGCTTTCTTT	CASSPPPPKGTEAFF
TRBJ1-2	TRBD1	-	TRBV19	TGTGCCAGTACCCTCGACAGGGGGTATGGCTACACCTTC	CASTLDRGYGYTF
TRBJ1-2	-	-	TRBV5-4	TGTGCCAGCAGCCCCGGACAGAACTATGGCTACACCTTC	CASSPGQNYGYTF
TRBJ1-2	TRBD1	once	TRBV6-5	TGTGCCAGCAGTTACTCGGACAGGGTCTATGGCTACACCTTC	CASSYSDRVYGYTF
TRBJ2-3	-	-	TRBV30	TGTGCCTGGAGTAAAGGGGGTCTCGACACAGATACGCAGTATTTT	CAWSKGGLDTDTQYF
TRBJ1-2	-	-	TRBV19	TGTGCCAGTAGTATCCCATCTATGGGGGGCTACACCTTC	CASSIPSMGGYTF
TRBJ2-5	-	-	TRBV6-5	TGTGCCAGCAGTTACGGCAGCACCTGGGAGACCCAGTACTTC	CASSYGSTWETQYF
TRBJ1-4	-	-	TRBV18	TGTGCCAGCTCACCCGGGACAGAAAAACTGTTTTTT	CASSPGTEKLFF
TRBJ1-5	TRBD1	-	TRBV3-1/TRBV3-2	TGTGCCAGCAGCCAAGTTCAAAGTCAACAGGGGGCTTGGTATAGCAATCAGCCCCAGCATTTT	CASSQVQSQQGAWYSNQPQHF
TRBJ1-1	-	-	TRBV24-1	TGTGCCACCAGTGATGGTAACACTGAAGCTTTCTTT	CATSDGNTEAFF
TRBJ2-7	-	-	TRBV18	TGTGCCAGCTCACCACAGGGGTTCGTCGAGCAGTACTTC	CASSPQGFVEQYF
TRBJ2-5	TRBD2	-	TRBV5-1	TGCGCCAGCAGCCCGAGCGGGGCGGGACAAGAGACCCAGTACTTC	CASSPSGAGQETQYF
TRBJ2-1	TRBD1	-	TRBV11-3	TGTGCCAGCAGCTTTGGGCTGGACAGGAGATACAATGAGCAGTTCTTC	CASSFGLDRRYNEQFF
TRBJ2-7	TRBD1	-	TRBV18	TGTGCCAGCTCAGTAGGGACAGGGGCCTACGAGCAGTACTTC	CASSVGTGAYEQYF
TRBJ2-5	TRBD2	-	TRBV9	TGTGCCAGCAGCGCCGGCTGGGGGGGGACGTACCAAGAGACCCAGTACTTC	CASSAGWGGTYQETQYF
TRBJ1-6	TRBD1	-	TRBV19	TGTGCCAGTAGCCCGTGGGACAGCCCCTTAGACGGTTCACCCCTCCACTTT	CASSPWDSPLDGSPLHF
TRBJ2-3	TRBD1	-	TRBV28	TGTGCCAGCAGTATTGGGACAGGGGCGAGAGATACGCAGTATTTT	CASSIGTGARDTQYF
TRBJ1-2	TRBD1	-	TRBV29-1	TGCAGCGCTGGGACAGGGGGTGGCTACACCTTC	CSAGTGGGYTF
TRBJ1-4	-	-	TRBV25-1	TGTGCCAGCAGTGCCAACCGGATGGGGAGAGAAAAACTGTTTTTT	CASSANRMGREKLFF
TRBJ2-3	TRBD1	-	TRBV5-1	TGCGCCAGCAGCTTGGCCGGGACAGGGGGTAAAGATACGCAGTATTTT	CASSLAGTGGKDTQYF
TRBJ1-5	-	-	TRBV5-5	TGTGCCAGCAGCTTTTTAGGGGACTCGGGTCAGCCCCAGCATTTT	CASSFLGDSGQPQHF
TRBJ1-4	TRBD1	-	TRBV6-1	TGTGCCAGCAGTGAATATGGCAGGGGGTTAACTAATGAAAAACTGTTTTTT	CASSEYGRGLTNEKLFF
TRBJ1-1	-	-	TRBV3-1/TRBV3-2	TGTGCCAGCAGCCTCGGGGGGAACACTGAAGCTTTCTTT	CASSLGGNTEAFF
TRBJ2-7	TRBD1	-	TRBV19	TGTGCCAGTAGCTCACAGGGGGGCTCCTACGAGCAGTACTTC	CASSSQGGSYEQYF
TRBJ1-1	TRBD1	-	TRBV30	TGTGCCTGGACTCCGTGGGACAGGAACACTGAAGCTTTCTTT	CAWTPWDRNTEAFF
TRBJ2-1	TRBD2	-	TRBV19	TGTGCCAGTAGTAAGGGCGGGGGGGCCGGAAATGAGCAGTTCTTC	CASSKGGGAGNEQFF